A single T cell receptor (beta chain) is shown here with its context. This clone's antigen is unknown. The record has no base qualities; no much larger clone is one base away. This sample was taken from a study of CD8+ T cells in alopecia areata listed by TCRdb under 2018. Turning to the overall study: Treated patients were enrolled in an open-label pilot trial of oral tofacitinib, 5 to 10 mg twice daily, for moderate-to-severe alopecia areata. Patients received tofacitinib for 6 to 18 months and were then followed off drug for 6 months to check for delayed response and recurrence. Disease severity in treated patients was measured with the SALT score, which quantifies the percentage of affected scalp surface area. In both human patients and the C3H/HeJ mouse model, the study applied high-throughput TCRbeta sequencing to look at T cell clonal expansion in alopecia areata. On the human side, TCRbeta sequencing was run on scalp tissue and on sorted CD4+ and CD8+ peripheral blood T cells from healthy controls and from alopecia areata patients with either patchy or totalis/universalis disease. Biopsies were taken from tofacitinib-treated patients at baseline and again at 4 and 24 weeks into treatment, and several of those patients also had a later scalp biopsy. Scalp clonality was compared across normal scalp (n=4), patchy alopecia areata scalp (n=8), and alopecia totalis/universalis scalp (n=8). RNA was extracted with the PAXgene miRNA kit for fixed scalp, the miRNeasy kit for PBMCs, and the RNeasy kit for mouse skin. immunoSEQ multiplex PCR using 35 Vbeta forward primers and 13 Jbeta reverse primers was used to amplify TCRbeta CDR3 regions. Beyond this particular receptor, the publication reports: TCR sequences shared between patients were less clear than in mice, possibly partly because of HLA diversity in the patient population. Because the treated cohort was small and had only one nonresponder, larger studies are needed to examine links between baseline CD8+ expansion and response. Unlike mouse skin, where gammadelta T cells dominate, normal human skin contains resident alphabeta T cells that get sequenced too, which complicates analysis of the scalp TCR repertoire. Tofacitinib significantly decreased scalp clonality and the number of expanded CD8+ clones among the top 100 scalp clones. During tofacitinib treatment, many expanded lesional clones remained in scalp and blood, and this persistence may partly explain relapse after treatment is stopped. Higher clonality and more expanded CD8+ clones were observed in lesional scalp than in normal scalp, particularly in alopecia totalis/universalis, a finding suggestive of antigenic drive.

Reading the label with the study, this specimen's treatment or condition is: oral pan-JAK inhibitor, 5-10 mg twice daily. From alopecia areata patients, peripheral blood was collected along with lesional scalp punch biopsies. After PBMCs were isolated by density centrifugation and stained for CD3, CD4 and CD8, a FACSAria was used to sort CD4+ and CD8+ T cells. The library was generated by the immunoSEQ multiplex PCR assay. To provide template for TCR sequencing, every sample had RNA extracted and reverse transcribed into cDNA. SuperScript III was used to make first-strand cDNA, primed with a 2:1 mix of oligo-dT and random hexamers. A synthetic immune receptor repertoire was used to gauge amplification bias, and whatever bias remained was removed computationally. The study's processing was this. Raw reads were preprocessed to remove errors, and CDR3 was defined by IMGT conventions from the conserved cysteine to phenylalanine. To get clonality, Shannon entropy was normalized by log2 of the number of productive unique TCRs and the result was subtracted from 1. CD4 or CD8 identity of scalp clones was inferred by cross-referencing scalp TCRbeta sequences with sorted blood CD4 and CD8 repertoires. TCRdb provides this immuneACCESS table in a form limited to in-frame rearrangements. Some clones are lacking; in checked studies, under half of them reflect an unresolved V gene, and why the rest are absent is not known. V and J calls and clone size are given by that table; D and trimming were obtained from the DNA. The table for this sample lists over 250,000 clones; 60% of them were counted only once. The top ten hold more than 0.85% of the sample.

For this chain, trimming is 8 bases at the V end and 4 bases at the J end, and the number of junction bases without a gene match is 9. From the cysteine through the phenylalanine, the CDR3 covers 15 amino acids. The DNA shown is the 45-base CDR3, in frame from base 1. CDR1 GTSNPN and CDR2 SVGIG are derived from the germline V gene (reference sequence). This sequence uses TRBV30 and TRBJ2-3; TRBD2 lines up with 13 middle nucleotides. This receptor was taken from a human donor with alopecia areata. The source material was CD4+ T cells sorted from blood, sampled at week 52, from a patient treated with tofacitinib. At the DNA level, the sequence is TGTGCCAGGACACTAGCGGGGGGGATTTCAGATACGCAGTATTTT. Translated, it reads CARTLAGGISDTQYF.